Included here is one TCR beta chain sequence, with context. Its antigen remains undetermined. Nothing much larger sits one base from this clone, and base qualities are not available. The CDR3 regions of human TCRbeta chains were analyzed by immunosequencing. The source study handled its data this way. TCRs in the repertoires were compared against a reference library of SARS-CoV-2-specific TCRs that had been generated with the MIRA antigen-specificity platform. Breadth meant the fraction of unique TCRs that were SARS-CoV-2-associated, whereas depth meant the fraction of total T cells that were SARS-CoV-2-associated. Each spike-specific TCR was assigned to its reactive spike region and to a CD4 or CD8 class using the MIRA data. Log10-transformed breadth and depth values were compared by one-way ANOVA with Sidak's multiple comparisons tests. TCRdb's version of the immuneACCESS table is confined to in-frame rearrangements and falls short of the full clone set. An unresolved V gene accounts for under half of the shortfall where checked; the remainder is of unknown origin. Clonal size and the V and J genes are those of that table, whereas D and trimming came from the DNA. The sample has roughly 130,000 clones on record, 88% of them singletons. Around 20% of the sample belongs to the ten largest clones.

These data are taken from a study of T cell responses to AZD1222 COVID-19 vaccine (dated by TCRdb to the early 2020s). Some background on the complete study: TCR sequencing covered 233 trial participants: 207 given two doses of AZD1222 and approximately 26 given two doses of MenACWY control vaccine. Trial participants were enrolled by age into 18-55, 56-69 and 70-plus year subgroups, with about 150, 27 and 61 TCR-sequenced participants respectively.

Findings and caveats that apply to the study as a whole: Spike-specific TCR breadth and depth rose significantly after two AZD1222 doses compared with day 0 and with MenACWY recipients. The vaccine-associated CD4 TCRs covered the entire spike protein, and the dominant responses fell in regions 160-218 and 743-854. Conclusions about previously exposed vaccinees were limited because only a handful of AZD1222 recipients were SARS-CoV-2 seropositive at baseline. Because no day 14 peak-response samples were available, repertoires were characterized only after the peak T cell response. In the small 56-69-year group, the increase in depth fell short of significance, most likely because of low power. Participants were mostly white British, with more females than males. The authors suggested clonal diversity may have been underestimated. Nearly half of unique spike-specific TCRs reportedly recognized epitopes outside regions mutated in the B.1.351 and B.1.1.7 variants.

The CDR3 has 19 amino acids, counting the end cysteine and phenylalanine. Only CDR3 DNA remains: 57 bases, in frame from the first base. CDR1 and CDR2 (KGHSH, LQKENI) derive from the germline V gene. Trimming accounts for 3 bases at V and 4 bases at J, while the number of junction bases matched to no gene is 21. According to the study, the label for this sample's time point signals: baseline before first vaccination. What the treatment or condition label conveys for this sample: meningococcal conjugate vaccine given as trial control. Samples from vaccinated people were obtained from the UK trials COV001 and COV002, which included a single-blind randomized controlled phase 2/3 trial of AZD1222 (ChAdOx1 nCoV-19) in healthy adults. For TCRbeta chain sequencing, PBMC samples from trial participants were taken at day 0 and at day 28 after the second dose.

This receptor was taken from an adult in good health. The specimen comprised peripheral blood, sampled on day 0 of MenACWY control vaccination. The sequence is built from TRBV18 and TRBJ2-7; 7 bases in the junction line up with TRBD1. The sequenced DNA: TGTGCCAGCTCACCGTTGGGGACAGCCGGCGGCCTCTCTTTATACGAGCAGTACTTC. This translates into CASSPLGTAGGLSLYEQYF.